The sequence of this T cell receptor beta chain was determined in a study of T cell repertoires in cytomegalovirus infection. About the research overall: Public TCR beta signatures marked donors with CMV infection and the matching HLA. Overall study results and limits: CMV-specific TCR beta clonotypes restricted by HLA-C dominated the ex vivo response. Carriage of CMV together with the relevant HLA was identifiable through cumulative public TCR beta family frequency.

Details on this clonotype: Its antigen is undetermined.

Germline V gene sequence: CDR1 MNHEY, CDR2 SVGEGT. Between the trimmed V and J ends, which lost 2 bases and 3 bases, there was a span of 17 bases. The CDR3 loop spans 16 amino acids. Each CDR3 protein is one row after TCRdb ran MiXCR on the reads. This table has a few hundred thousand distinct CDR3 sequences, about a quarter appearing once. The clonotype comes from a human donor in good health (CMV status not recorded). Some clones in this sample may be carry-over from other donors' samples. This chain joins TRBV6-2 or TRBV6-3 and TRBJ2-7; D is perhaps TRBD2 (6 bases). Material for sequencing was PBMCs. CDR3 sequence reads: CASSYLGRGWVYEQYF. DNA for the CDR3: TGTGCCAGCAGTTACCTTGGGCGGGGATGGGTCTACGAGCAGTACTTC.